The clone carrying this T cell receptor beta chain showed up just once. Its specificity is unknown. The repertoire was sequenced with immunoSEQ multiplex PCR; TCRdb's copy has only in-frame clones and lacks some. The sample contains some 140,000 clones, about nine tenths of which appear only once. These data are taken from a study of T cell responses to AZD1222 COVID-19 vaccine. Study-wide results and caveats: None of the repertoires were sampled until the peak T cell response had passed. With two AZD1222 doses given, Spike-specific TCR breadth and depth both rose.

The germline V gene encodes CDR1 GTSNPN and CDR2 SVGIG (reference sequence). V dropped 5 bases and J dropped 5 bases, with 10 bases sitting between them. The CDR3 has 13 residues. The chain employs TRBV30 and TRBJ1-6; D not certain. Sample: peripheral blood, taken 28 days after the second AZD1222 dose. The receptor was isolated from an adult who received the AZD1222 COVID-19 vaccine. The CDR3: CAWAPNNNSPLHF. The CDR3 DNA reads TGTGCCTGGGCGCCTAACAATAATTCACCCCTCCACTTT.